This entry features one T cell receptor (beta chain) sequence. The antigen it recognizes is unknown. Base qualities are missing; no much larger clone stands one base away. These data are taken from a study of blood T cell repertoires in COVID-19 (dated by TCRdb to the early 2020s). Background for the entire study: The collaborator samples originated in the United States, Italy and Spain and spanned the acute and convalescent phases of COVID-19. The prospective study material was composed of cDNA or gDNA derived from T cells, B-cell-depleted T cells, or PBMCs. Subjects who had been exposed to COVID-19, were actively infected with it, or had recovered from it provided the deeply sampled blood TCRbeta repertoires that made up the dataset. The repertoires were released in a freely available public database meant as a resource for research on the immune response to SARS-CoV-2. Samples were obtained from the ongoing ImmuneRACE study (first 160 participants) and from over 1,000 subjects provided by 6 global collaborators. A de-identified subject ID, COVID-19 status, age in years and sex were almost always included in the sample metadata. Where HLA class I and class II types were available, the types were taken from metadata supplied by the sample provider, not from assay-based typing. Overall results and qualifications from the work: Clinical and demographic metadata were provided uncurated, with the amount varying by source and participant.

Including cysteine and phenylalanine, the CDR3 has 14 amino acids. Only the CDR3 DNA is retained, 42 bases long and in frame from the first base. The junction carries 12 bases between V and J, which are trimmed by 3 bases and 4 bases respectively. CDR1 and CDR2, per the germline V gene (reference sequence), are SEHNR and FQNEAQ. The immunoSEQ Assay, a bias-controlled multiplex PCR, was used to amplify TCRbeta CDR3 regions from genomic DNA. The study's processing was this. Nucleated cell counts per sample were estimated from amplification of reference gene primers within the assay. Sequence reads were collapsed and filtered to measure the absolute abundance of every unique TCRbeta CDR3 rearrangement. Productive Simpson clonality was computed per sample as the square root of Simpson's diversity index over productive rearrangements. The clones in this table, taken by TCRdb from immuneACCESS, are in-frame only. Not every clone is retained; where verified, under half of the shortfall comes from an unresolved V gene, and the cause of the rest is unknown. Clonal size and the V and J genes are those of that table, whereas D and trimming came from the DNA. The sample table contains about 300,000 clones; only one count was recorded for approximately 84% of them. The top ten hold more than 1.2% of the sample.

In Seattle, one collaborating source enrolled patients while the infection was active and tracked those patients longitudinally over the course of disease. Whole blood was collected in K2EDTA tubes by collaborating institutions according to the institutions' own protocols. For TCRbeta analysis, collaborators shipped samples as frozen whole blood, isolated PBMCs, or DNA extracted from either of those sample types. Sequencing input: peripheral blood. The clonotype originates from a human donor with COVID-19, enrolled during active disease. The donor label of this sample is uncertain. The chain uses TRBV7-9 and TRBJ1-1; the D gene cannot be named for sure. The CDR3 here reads CASSFGGEGTEAFF. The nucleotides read TGTGCCAGCAGCTTCGGAGGAGAGGGCACTGAAGCTTTCTTT.